The source of this T cell receptor beta chain is a study of T cell repertoires in cytomegalovirus infection. In its sample, this clonotype was seen many times. TCRdb reprocessed the reads via MiXCR and lists one record per CDR3 protein. Of approximately 71,000 distinct CDR3 sequences listed, under 5% are singletons. Trimming cost V 0 bases and J 3 bases; bases outside gene matches: 2. The CDR3 has 15 amino acids. From germline, CDR1 is MGHRA and CDR2 YSYEKL. Source material: PBMCs. The chain employs TRBV4-1 and TRBJ1-5, with 7 nucleotides matching TRBD1. The receptor's source is a human donor in good health (CMV status not recorded). Some clones in this sample may be carry-over from other donors' samples. The CDR3 DNA reads TGCGCCAGCAGCCAAGATGGACAGGTCAATCAGCCCCAGCATTTT. Translating it yields CASSQDGQVNQPQHF.